Below are 18 T cell receptor beta chains sequenced from a single sample in a study of spatial heterogeneity in lung cancer. Time point defined: sample taken at primary tumor resection. TCRdb itself ran the 5' RACE reads through MiXCR, one entry per CDR3 protein. Among 12,000 or so distinct CDR3 sequences, just over 14% were seen once, and the ten largest hold 15%. These receptors' antigens are unknown. Study-level points and caveats: Higher tumor mutation counts went along with higher counts of expanded intratumoral alpha and beta TCRs.

Sample: lung tumor tissue, taken at surgery. These receptors originate from a male donor with early-stage non-small cell lung cancer.

This clonotype was observed at least ten times. The chain recombines TRBV6-6 with TRBJ2-3, with 11 nucleotides matching TRBD2. Losses at the gene ends were 6 bases for V and 6 bases for J; bases not matched to a gene: 14. The CDR3 is 17 residues long. CDR1 and CDR2 (germline): MNHNY, SVGAGI (reference sequence). CDR3 in DNA: TGTGCCAGCAGACCCAGTAGCGGGAGGGGCGGGGAGGATACGCAGTATTTT. Encoded protein: CASRPSSGRGGEDTQYF.

This clonotype was detected many times. This chain joins TRBV13 and TRBJ2-2, with 7 positions matching TRBD1. The CDR3 consists of 15 residues. The junction had 4 bases not matched to a gene; V was cut back by 3 bases and J by 3 bases. The germline V gene encodes CDR1 PRHDT and CDR2 FYEKMQ (reference sequence). The CDR3 nucleotides are TGTGCCAGCAGCTTGGTCCAGGGGGACACCGGGGAGCTGTTTTTT. Its protein product is CASSLVQGDTGELFF. The variable domain in full, with the rest retrieved from reference TRBV13 and TRBJ2-2, is AAGVIQSPRHLIKEKRETATLKCYPIPRHDTVYWYQQGPGQDPQFLISFYEKMQSDKGSIPDRFSAQQFSDYHSELNMSSLELGDSALYFCASSLVQGDTGELFFGEGSRLTVL.

This clonotype was counted ten times or more. The V and J genes are TRBV11-2 and TRBJ2-5; TRBD1 matches 9 bases. This CDR3 comprises 14 residues. Germline V CDR1 and CDR2: SGHAT, FQNNGV. The trim removed 3 bases at V and 4 bases at J, leaving 3 bases unmatched. CDR3 sequence: CASSFDRGVETQYF. CDR3 DNA sequence: TGTGCCAGCAGCTTTGACAGGGGGGTAGAGACCCAGTACTTC.

This clonotype showed up many times. The chain combines TRBV6-5 with TRBJ2-5, with TRBD2 matching over 10 bases. J lost 5 bases, V lost 6 bases, and 3 bases had no gene match. The CDR3 has 13 residues. In germline, CDR1 is MNHEY, CDR2 SVGAGI. The CDR3 DNA reads as TGTGCCAGCAGGAAAGCGGGAGGGGAGACCCAGTACTTC. This encodes CASRKAGGETQYF.

There are many counts of this clonotype. CDR3 nucleotide sequence: TGTGCCAGCAGCTTAATAATCAGGGCTGGGGCCAACGTCCTGACTTTC. Amino acid sequence: CASSLIIRAGANVLTF. This chain connects TRBV7-9 to TRBJ2-6; the D gene is possibly TRBD1 (5 bases). Germline CDR1 and CDR2: SEHNR and FQNEAQ (reference sequence). Deletions cut 2 bases from V and 2 bases from J, with 10 bases between. The CDR3 consists of 16 residues.

This clonotype ranks as medium-sized (0.01 to 0.1%). The J gene is TRBJ1-2, the V gene TRBV20-1, with TRBD1 identical over 8 bases. Per the germline V gene, CDR1 is DFQATT and CDR2 is SNEGSKA (reference sequence). V trimming: 6 bases; J trimming: 4 bases; junction bases outside the gene matches: 13. The CDR3 is 15 residues long. CDR3 region: CSAKRGTGRGYGYTF. The DNA of the CDR3 is TGCAGTGCAAAAAGGGGGACAGGCCGGGGCTATGGCTACACCTTC.

V is TRBV28 and J is TRBJ2-3; D gene ambiguous. The CDR3 length is 12 residues. CDR1 is MDHEN, CDR2 SYDVKM, per germline. The V and J ends lost 6 bases and 8 bases respectively, with 12 bases between them. CDR3 sequence: CASSLWDATQYF. CDR3 nucleotides: TGTGCCAGCAGCCTCTGGGATGCTACGCAGTATTTT. Based on the CDR3 plus reference TRBV28 and TRBJ2-3, the full variable domain is DVKVTQSSRYLVKRTGEKVFLECVQDMDHENMFWYRQDPGLGLRLIYFSYDVKMKEKGDIPEGYSVSREKKERFSLILESASTNQTSMYLCASSLWDATQYFGPGTRLTVL.

This chain links TRBV5-1 with TRBJ2-3; either TRBD1 or TRBD2 may fit D (6 bases each). Trimming removed 3 bases at V and 6 bases at J, with 14 bases between. The CDR3 contains 14 residues. Germline-derived CDR1 and CDR2 are SGHRS and YFSETQ. CDR3 loop: CASSYGGPWDTQYF. The CDR3 DNA sequence: TGCGCCAGCAGCTACGGGGGCCCCTGGGATACGCAGTATTTT.

This clonotype was counted between two and nine times. The chain combines TRBV28 with TRBJ2-2; D possibly corresponds to TRBD2 (5 bases). The CDR3 length is 14 residues. CDR1 and CDR2 from the germline V gene are MDHEN and SYDVKM. Trimming took 8 bases from V and 0 from J, leaving 10 bases between them. CDR3 nucleotide sequence: TGTGCCAGCGGCCGACTACCGAACACCGGGGAGCTGTTTTTT. Translation gives CASGRLPNTGELFF.

Many counts were recorded for this clonotype. V is TRBV4-3 and J is TRBJ1-2, with a tentative D call TRBD1 (5 bases). V was cut by 1 base and J by 4 bases, with 13 bases left in between. Germline CDR1 LGHNA, CDR2 YSLEER. This CDR3 contains 15 residues. The CDR3 DNA reads as TGCGCCAGCAGCCAAGGAAGGGACGATTCCTATGGCTACACCTTC. This sequence encodes CASSQGRDDSYGYTF.

Ten or more counts support this clonotype. J is TRBJ2-3 and V is TRBV7-2; tentatively, D is TRBD2 (5 bases). Per the germline V gene, CDR1 is SGHTA and CDR2 is FQGNSA. The CDR3 totals 13 residues. The V gene lost 5 bases and the J gene lost 2 bases, with 8 bases spanning the gap. The CDR3 DNA follows: TGTGCCAGCAGCCTGAGGGACACAGATACGCAGTATTTT. Protein: CASSLRDTDTQYF.

This clonotype appeared a few times. V and J are TRBV28 and TRBJ1-1; a weak D match, TRBD1 (5 bases). The CDR3 contains 15 residues. CDR1 MDHEN and CDR2 SYDVKM come from the germline V gene. V lost 5 bases, J lost 5 bases, and 18 bases lay in between. The CDR3 DNA reads as TGTGCCAGCAGTCTTCGTTCTACAGGTCGGACTGAAGCTTTCTTT. Translating it yields CASSLRSTGRTEAFF.

This clonotype was counted ten times or more. J is TRBJ2-2 and V is TRBV6-5; 9 nucleotides match TRBD2. The CDR3 has 14 amino acids. CDR1 is MNHEY, CDR2 SVGAGI, per germline. After removal of 5 bases from V and 6 bases from J, the junction contained 4 bases not matched to a gene. In nucleotides, the CDR3 is TGTGCCAGCAGTAAGGGACTAGCCGCCGGGGAGCTGTTTTTT. The encoded protein is CASSKGLAAGELFF.

This clonotype rates as medium-sized (0.01 to 0.1%). The V gene is TRBV7-2, the J gene TRBJ1-4; D possibly corresponds to TRBD1 (6 bases). The germline gives CDR1 SGHTA, CDR2 FQGNSA. Trimming removed 5 bases from V and 11 bases from J, with 18 bases in between. CDR3 length: 14 residues. The CDR3 DNA is TGTGCCAGCAGCGTACAAGGGGAGAGGGGGAAACTGTTTTTT. Protein sequence: CASSVQGERGKLFF.

This clonotype showed up many times. The chain has TRBV7-2 and TRBJ1-1; 8 nucleotides align to TRBD1. Germline V gives CDR1 SGHTA, CDR2 FQGNSA. Trimming removed 4 bases from V and 2 bases from J; junction bases left unmatched: 6. The CDR3 extends over 15 amino acids. Here the CDR3 DNA reads TGTGCCAGCAGCTCGGGACAGGTAATAAACACTGAAGCTTTCTTT. This sequence encodes CASSSGQVINTEAFF.

This clonotype has at least ten counts. The chain joins TRBV12-3 or TRBV12-4 to TRBJ2-1; 7 bases are a match to TRBD2. V dropped 5 bases and J dropped 6; count of bases not matched to a gene: 4. CDR3 size: 13 residues. The CDR3 DNA reads as TGTGCCAGCAGTCGGTCTAGCGGCAATGAGCAGTTCTTC. It translates to CASSRSSGNEQFF.

Ten or more counts support this clonotype. J is TRBJ2-6 and V is TRBV28; D gene uncertain. V shed 6 bases and J shed 2 bases, with 11 bases lying between them. Germline assignment: CDR1 MDHEN and CDR2 SYDVKM. CDR3 length: 15 residues. This CDR3 reads CASRLWGTGANVLTF. CDR3 coding DNA: TGTGCCAGCAGGCTATGGGGTACTGGGGCCAACGTCCTGACTTTC.

This clonotype rates as medium-sized (0.01 to 0.1%). This chain connects TRBV10-2 to TRBJ2-1, with 9 positions matching TRBD2. Looked up from germline, CDR1 is WSHSY and CDR2 is SAAADI. CDR3 size: 14 residues. Trimming at V came to 10 bases and at J to 3 bases, leaving 7 bases not matched to a gene. The CDR3 loop reads CATSGLASYNEQFF. Here the CDR3 DNA reads TGCGCCACCAGCGGACTAGCGAGCTACAATGAGCAGTTCTTC.